The clone carrying this T cell receptor beta chain was recorded once. Antigen specificity is unknown. CTLA-4 blockade using ipilimumab, together with focal radiation, was received by patients with chemo-refractory metastatic non-small-cell lung cancer. This sample was taken from a study of radiotherapy plus CTLA-4 blockade in lung cancer. Findings of the study overall: Early clonal dynamics of blood T cells, together with interferon-beta, were reported as the best response predictor. TCR clones of tumor origin grew in blood after radiotherapy plus ipilimumab.

Produced via immunoSEQ multiplex PCR; TCRdb's table is partial and in-frame only. The table has some 60,000 clones, roughly four fifths seen once. The CDR3 length is 14 residues. V was cut by 1 base and J by 3 bases, with 9 bases left in between. Germline V lookup: CDR1 SNHLY, CDR2 FYNNEI. This sequence originates from a human donor with non-small cell lung cancer who had a complete response to radiotherapy plus ipilimumab. The rearrangement uses TRBV2 and TRBJ2-5; D is unresolved. This material consisted of peripheral blood, taken from a patient treated with radiotherapy plus ipilimumab. CDR3 coding DNA: TGTGCCAGCAGTGAAGGTTGGTCAGAAGAGACCCAGTACTTC. Protein product: CASSEGWSEETQYF.